This T cell receptor beta chain is from a study of blood T cell repertoires in COVID-19 (TCRdb year 2020). In terms of the full investigation: Samples covering the acute and convalescent phases of COVID-19 were provided by collaborators in the United States, Italy and Spain. The prospective study material was composed of cDNA or gDNA derived from T cells, B-cell-depleted T cells, or PBMCs. The dataset comprised deeply sampled blood TCRbeta repertoires from subjects exposed to, actively infected with, or recovered from COVID-19. The repertoires were released in a freely available public database intended as a resource for research on the immune response to SARS-CoV-2. Samples were obtained from the ongoing ImmuneRACE study (first 160 participants) and from 1,200 or so subjects provided by 6 global collaborators. The sample metadata nearly always contained a de-identified subject ID, COVID-19 status, age in years and sex. Where available, HLA class I and class II types were obtained from metadata supplied by the sample provider rather than from assay-based typing.

TCRbeta CDR3 regions were amplified from genomic DNA by means of the immunoSEQ Assay, a bias-controlled multiplex PCR. The authors processed their data as follows. Within the assay, amplification of reference gene primers was used to estimate how many nucleated cells each sample contained. To quantify the absolute abundance of each unique TCRbeta CDR3 rearrangement, sequence reads were collapsed and filtered. For each sample, productive Simpson clonality was calculated by taking the square root of Simpson's diversity index across productive rearrangements. The immuneACCESS repertoire file appears here via TCRdb, limited to in-frame rearrangements. These files lack a portion of the clones; in checked studies, under half of the deficit traces to unresolved V genes, and the cause of the others is not known. Clonal size and the V and J genes are those of that table, whereas D and trimming came from the DNA. The sample yields 200,000 or so clones; 88% were counted once. The ten most abundant clones make up roughly 3.7% of the sample.

Participants in the prospective study were enrolled through a virtual design, were aged 18 to 89 years, and lived in under 25 United States geographic areas. Cohort assignment in the prospective study relied on participant-reported clinical history from a screening survey and a study questionnaire. Exposed participants had been in contact, within 2 weeks of entering the study, with a person who had a PCR-confirmed or clinician-diagnosed case of COVID-19. In the prospective study, whole blood, serum and a nasopharyngeal or oropharyngeal swab were collected from each participant by mobile phlebotomists. Over an approximately two-month period, participants in the prospective study had the option of providing additional blood draws and questionnaires. Before DNA extraction, blood samples from the prospective study were shipped at room temperature or frozen. CDR1 MDHEN and CDR2 SYDVKM are derived from the germline V gene. Its CDR3 holds 15 amino acids, cysteine through phenylalanine. CDR3 DNA is the only sequence kept; it has 45 bases, read in frame from the first base. V is pruned by 3 bases and J by 8 bases, leaving 10 bases of the junction without a gene match.

Overall study outcomes, separate from this receptor: The amount of clinical and demographic metadata varied by source and participant and was provided uncurated.

As for this clone: What antigen it recognizes has not been identified. No base quality values were provided; no much bigger clone lies one nucleotide off.

The clonotype was recovered from a woman aged 30 to 39 who had been exposed to COVID-19. The V and J segments used are TRBV28 and TRBJ2-1, with 7 junctional bases fitting TRBD2. The sample taken for sequencing was PBMCs or T cells enriched from blood (not recorded which). The CDR3 protein: CASSLRMGGSYEQFF. The nucleotide sequence reads as follows: TGTGCCAGCAGTTTGAGGATGGGCGGGAGCTATGAGCAGTTCTTC.